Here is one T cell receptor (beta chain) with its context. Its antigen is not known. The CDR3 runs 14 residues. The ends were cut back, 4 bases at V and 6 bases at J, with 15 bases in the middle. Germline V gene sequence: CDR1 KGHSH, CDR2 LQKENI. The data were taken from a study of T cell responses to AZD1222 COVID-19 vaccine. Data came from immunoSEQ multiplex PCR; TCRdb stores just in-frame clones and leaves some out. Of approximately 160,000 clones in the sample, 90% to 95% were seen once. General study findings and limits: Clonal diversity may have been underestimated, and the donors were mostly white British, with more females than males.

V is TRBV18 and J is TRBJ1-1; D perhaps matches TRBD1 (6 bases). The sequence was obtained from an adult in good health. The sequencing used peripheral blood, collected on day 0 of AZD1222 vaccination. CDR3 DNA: TGTGCCAGCTCACTGCTCAGGGGTAACGCTGAAGCTTTCTTT. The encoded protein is CASSLLRGNAEAFF.